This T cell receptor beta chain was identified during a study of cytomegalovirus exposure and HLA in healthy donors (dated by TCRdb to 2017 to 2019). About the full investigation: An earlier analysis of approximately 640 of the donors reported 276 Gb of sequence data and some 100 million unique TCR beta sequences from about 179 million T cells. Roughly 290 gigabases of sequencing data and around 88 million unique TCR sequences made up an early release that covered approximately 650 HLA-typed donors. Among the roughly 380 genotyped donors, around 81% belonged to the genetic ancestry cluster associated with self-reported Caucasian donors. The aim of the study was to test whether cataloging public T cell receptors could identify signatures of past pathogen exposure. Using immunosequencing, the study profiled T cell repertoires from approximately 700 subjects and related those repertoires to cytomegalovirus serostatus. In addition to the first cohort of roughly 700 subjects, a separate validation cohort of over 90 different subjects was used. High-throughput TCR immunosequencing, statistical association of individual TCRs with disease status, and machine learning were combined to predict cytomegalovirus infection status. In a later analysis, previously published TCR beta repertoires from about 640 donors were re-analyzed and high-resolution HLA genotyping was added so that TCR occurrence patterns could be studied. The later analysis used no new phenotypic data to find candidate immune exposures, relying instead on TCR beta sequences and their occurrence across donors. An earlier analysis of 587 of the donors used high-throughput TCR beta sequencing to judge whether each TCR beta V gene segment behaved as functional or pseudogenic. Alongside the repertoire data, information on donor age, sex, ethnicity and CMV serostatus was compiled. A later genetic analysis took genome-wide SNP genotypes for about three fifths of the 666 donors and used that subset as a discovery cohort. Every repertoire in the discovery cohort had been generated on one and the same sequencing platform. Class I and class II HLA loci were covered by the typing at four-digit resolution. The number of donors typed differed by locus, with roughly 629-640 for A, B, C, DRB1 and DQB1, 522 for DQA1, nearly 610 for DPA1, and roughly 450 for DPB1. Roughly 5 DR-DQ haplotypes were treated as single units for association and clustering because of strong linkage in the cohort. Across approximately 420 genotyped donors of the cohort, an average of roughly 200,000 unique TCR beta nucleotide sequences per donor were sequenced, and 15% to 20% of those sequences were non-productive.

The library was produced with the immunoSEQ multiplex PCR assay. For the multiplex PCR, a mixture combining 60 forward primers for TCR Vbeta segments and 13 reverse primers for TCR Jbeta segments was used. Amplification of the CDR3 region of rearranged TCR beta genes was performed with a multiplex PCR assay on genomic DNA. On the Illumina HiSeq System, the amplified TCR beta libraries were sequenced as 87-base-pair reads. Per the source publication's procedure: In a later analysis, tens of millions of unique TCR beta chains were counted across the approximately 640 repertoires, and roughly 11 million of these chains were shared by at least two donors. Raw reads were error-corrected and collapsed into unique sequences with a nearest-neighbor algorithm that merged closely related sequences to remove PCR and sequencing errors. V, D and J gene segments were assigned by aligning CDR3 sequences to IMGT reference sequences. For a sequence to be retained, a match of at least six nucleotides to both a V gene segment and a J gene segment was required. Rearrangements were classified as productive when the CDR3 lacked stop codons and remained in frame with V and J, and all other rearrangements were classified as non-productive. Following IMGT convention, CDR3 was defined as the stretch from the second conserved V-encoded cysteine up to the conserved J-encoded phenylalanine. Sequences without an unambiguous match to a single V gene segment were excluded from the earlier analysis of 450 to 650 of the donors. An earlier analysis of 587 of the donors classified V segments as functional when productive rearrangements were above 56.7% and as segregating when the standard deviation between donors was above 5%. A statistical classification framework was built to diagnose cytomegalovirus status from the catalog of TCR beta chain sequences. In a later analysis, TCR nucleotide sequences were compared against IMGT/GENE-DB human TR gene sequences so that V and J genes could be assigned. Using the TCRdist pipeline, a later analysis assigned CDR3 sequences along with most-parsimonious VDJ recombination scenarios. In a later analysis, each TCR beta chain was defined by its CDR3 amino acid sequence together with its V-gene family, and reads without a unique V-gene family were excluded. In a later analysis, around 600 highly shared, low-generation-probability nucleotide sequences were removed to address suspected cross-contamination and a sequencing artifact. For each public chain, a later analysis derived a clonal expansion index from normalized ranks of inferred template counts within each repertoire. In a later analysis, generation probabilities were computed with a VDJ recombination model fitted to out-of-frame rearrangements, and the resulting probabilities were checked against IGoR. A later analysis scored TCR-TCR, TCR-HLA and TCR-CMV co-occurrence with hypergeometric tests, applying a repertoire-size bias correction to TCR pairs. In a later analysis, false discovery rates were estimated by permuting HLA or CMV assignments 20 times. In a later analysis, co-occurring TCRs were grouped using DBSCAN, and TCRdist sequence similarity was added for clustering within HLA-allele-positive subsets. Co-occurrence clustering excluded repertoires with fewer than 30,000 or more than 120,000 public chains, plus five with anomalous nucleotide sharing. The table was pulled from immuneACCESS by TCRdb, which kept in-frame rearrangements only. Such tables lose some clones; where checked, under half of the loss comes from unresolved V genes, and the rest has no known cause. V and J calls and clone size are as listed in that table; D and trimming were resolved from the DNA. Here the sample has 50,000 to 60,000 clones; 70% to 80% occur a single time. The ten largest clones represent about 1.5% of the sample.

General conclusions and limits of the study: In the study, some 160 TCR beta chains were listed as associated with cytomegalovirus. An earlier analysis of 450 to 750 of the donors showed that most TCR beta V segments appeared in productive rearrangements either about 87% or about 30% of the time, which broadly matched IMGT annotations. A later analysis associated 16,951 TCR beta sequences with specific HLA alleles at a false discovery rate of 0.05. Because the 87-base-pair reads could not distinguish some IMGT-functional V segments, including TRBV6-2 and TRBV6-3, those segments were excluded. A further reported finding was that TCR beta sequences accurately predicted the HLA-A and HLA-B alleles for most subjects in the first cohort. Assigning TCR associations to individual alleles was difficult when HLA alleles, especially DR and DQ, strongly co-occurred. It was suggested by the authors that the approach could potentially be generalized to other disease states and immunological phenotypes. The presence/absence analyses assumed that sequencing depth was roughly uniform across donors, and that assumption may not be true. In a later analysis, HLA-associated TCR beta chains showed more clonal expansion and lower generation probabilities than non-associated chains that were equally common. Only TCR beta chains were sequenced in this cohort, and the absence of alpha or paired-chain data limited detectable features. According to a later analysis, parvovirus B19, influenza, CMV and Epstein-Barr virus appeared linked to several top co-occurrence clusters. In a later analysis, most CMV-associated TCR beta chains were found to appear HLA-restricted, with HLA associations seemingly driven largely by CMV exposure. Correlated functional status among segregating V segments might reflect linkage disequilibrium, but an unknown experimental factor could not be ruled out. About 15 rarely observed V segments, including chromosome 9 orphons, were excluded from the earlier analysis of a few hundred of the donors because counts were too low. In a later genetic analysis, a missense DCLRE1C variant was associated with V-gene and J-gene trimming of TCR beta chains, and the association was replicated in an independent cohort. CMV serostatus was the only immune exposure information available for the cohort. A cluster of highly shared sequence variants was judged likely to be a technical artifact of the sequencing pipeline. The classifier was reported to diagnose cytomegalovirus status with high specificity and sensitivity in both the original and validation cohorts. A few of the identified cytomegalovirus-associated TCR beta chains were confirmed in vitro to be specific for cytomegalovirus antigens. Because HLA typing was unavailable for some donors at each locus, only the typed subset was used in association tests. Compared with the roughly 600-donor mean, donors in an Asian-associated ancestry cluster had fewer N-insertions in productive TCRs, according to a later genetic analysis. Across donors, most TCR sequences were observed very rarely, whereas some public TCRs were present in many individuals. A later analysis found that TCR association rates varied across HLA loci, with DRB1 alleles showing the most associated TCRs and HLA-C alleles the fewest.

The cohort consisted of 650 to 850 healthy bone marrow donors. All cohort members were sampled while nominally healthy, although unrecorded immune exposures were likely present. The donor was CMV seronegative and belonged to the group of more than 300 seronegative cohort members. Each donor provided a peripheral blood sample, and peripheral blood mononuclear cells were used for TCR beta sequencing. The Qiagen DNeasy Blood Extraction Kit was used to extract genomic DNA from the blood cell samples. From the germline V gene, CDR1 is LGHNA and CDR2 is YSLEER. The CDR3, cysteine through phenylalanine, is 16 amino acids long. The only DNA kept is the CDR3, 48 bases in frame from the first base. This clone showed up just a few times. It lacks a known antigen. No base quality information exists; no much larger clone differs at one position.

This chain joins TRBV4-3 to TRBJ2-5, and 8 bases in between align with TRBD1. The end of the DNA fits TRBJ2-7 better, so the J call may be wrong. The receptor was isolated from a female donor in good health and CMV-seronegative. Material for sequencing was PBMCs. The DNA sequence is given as TGCGCCAGCAGCCAAGGGATTGACAGGGGATACTACGAGCAGTACTTC. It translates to CASSQGIDRGYYEQYF.